Each of the 8 T cell receptor beta chains below was sequenced from the same sample in a study of shared clonotypes between healthy human individuals. TCRdb's copy holds only in-frame clones and misses some; the assay was immunoSEQ multiplex PCR. Of 2.3 million or so clones listed, approximately 95% are singletons. Source material: naive CD4+ T cells from PBMCs. Subset given: CD45RA+ positively selected. All receptors derive from a man between 18 and 29 years old in good health. Some clones in this sample may be carry-over from other donors' samples.

To note about this clone: The same CDR3 arises from other DNA sequences in this sample as well. This sequence joins TRBV29-1 and TRBJ1-2; no definite D call. Looked up from germline, CDR1 is SQVTM and CDR2 is ANQGSEA. CDR3 size: 11 residues. V was trimmed by 3 bases and J by 4 bases, leaving 6 bases between them. In nucleotides, the CDR3 is TGCAGCGTTGATCCGGGCTATGGCTACACCTTC. It translates to CSVDPGYGYTF.

V gene TRBV28 combines with J gene TRBJ1-3, with 10 bases fitting TRBD1. The germline V gene encodes CDR1 MDHEN and CDR2 SYDVKM. This CDR3 region has 16 residues. The V segment lost 6 bases and the J segment 2 bases; nucleotides outside the gene matches: 7. CDR3 coding DNA: TGTGCCAGCAGCACGGGACAGGGGACCCCTGGAAACACCATATATTTT. Protein sequence: CASSTGQGTPGNTIYF.

J is TRBJ2-7 and V is TRBV7-6, with D possibly being TRBD1 (6 bases). V was cut by 5 bases and J by 4 bases, with 12 bases left in between. The V gene's germline CDR1 is SGHVS and CDR2 FNYEAQ. The CDR3 is made up of 13 amino acids. The CDR3 here is CASSPGQQYEQYF. The CDR3 DNA sequence: TGTGCCAGCAGCCCTGGACAGCAGTACGAGCAGTACTTC.

A single count supports this clone. The genes are TRBV5-1 and TRBJ2-1; no clear D. The CDR3 is made up of 16 amino acids. The germline gives CDR1 SGHRS, CDR2 YFSETQ. V dropped 0 bases and J dropped 2 bases, with 12 bases sitting between them. CDR3 in DNA: TGCGCCAGCAGCTTGGCCTCGGGTCAGGCCTACAATGAGCAGTTCTTC. Its translation is CASSLASGQAYNEQFF.

This clone was detected only a few times. In the same sample, other DNA sequences code for this CDR3. The chain has TRBV27 and TRBJ1-1, with D uncertain. The CDR3 totals 13 residues. Per germline, CDR1 MNHEY and CDR2 SMNVEV (reference sequence). The V end lost 1 base, the J end lost 0 bases, and 3 bases lay between the germline ends. The CDR3 bases are TGTGCCAGCAGTTTATGGTTGAACACTGAAGCTTTCTTT. This translates into CASSLWLNTEAFF.

The rearrangement joins TRBV5-4 to TRBJ1-4; 8 nucleotides match TRBD1. J lost 6 bases, V lost 3 bases, and 7 bases had no gene match. Germline V gene sequence: CDR1 SGHNT, CDR2 YYREEE (reference sequence). This CDR3 has 15 amino acids. The CDR3 here is CASSYQQGGDEKLFF. DNA of the CDR3: TGTGCCAGCAGCTACCAACAGGGGGGGGATGAAAAACTGTTTTTT.

The chain joins TRBV11-2 to TRBJ2-7; no clear D. V was cut by 3 bases and J by 6 bases, with 12 bases left in between. This CDR3 is 13 amino acids long. The germline CDR1 and CDR2 sequences are SGHAT and FQNNGV. CDR3 bases: TGTGCCAGCAGCTTGCTACTATCCCGCGAGCAGTACTTC. Its protein is CASSLLLSREQYF. The whole variable domain, filled in from reference TRBV11-2 and TRBJ2-7, reads EAGVAQSPRYKIIEKRQSVAFWCNPISGHATLYWYQQILGQGPKLLIQFQNNGVVDDSQLPKDRFSAERLKGVDSTLKIQPAKLEDSAVYLCASSLLLSREQYFGPGTRLTVT.

The chain employs TRBV7-8 and TRBJ1-5; no clear D. The length of the CDR3 is 16 residues. Germline V gene data show CDR1 as SGHVS and CDR2 as FQNEAQ. Trimming stripped 5 bases from V and 2 bases from J, with 16 bases between. The CDR3 DNA reads as TGTGCCAGCAGCCCAGTAGGGCTTGGTGGCAATCAGCCCCAGCATTTT. Encoded protein: CASSPVGLGGNQPQHF.